The 28 T cell receptor beta chains listed next were all sequenced from one sample in a study of blood T cell repertoires in COVID-19. This table comes from immunoSEQ multiplex PCR, and its TCRdb copy is limited to in-frame clones, with some not included. The sample lists over 150,000 clones, 90% seen once, with roughly 0.56% in the top ten. What was sequenced was peripheral blood. Source of these receptors: a man aged 45 to 65 with acute or convalescent COVID-19.

The chain uses TRBV2 and TRBJ1-6; tentative D call: TRBD1 (6 bases). CDR1 is SNHLY, CDR2 FYNNEI, per germline. The CDR3 is made up of 13 amino acids. The V and J ends lost 10 bases and 6 bases respectively, with 13 bases between them. The CDR3 DNA follows: TGTGCCACCCGGGACAACCCTAATTCACCCCTCCACTTT. It specifies CATRDNPNSPLHF. Complete variable domain (other parts from reference TRBV2 and TRBJ1-6): EPEVTQTPSHQVTQMGQEVILRCVPISNHLYFYWYRQILGQKVEFLVSFYNNEISEKSEIFDDQFSVERPDGSNFTLKIRSTKLEDSAMYFCATRDNPNSPLHFGNGTRLTVT.

The V call is TRBV7-3, the J call TRBJ2-6, with TRBD1 identical over 7 bases. Germline V CDR1 and CDR2: SGHTA, FQGTGA. V gave up 5 bases and J gave up 2 bases; unmatched junction bases: 9. The CDR3 runs 17 residues. The CDR3 region has the DNA TGTGCCAGCAGCAAGGGGACAGCTGAGACTGGGGCCAACGTCCTGACTTTC. Protein sequence: CASSKGTAETGANVLTF.

The chain carries TRBV6-4 and TRBJ2-2, with D unresolved. The CDR3 extends over 14 amino acids. Germline V lookup: CDR1 MRHNA, CDR2 SNTAGT. Trimming left V 6 bases short and J 1 base short, with 9 bases between. The CDR3 DNA sequence: TGTGCCAGCAGAGCTAGTGGGAACACCGGGGAGCTGTTTTTT. Residues: CASRASGNTGELFF.

This chain links TRBV2 with TRBJ2-7; 9 bases are shared with TRBD1. Germline trimming cut 9 bases from V and 1 base from J; bases unmatched to any gene: 7. Germline-derived CDR1 and CDR2 are SNHLY and FYNNEI. The CDR3 is 14 residues long. The CDR3 DNA reads as TGTGCCAGTCTCCGGGACAGGGATTCCTACGAGCAGTACTTC. It translates to CASLRDRDSYEQYF.

The rearrangement links TRBV19 to TRBJ1-2, with TRBD1 as a possible D gene (5 bases). Trimming shortened V by 4 bases and J by 4 bases, and 13 bases separated the two germline ends. The CDR3 consists of 14 residues. Germline lookup yields CDR1 LNHDA and CDR2 SQIVND (reference sequence). Here the CDR3 reads CASSTGDGPYGYTF. In DNA, the CDR3 is TGTGCCAGTAGTACGGGGGACGGGCCCTATGGCTACACCTTC.

In nucleotides, the CDR3 is TGTGCCTGGAGTCCTAGCGGGAGTTCTCTGTTCTTC. It codes for CAWSPSGSSLFF. The rearrangement joins TRBV30 to TRBJ2-1; TRBD2 agrees at 10 bases. The CDR3 is made up of 12 amino acids. The germline gives CDR1 GTSNPN, CDR2 SVGIG (reference sequence). The ends lost 2 bases at V and 15 bases at J; junction bases unmatched: 7.

This sequence joins TRBV7-9 and TRBJ1-6; 9 bases map to TRBD1. The length of the CDR3 is 14 residues. Germline trimming cut 1 base from V and 10 bases from J; bases unmatched to any gene: 2. From germline, CDR1 is SEHNR and CDR2 FQNEAQ (reference sequence). The CDR3 here is CASSLGTGESPLHF. Here the CDR3 DNA reads TGTGCCAGCAGCTTAGGGACAGGGGAGTCACCCCTCCACTTT.

CDR3 sequence reads: CASSASVGGAGVHEQFF. DNA of the CDR3: TGTGCCAGCAGCGCCTCCGTAGGGGGGGCCGGAGTCCATGAGCAGTTCTTC. The J gene is TRBJ2-1, the V gene TRBV11-2, with a possible D match to TRBD2 (7 bases). Germline V lookup: CDR1 SGHAT, CDR2 FQNNGV. The V and J ends lost 5 bases and 8 bases respectively, with 25 bases between them. The CDR3 covers 17 residues.

The chain couples TRBV5-4 to TRBJ2-2; the D gene is possibly TRBD1 (6 bases). Germline V gene sequence: CDR1 SGHNT, CDR2 YYREEE (reference sequence). V gave up 3 bases and J gave up 7 bases, with 13 bases separating them. The CDR3 covers 14 residues. CDR3 loop: CASSYNRAGGELFF. CDR3 coding DNA: TGTGCCAGCAGCTATAACAGGGCGGGCGGGGAGCTGTTTTTT.

The chain combines TRBV6-5 with TRBJ1-1, with 8 bases aligning to TRBD1. From germline, CDR1 is MNHEY and CDR2 SVGAGI. V gave up 10 bases and J gave up 7 bases; unmatched junction bases: 5. The CDR3 contains 11 residues. The CDR3: CAITGGGEAFF. The CDR3 DNA sequence: TGTGCCATCACAGGGGGTGGTGAAGCTTTCTTT.

This clone was counted a few times. The J gene is TRBJ1-6, the V gene TRBV4-1; 7 bases are a match to TRBD1. The length of the CDR3 is 15 residues. V trimming: 2 bases; J trimming: 9 bases; junction bases outside the gene matches: 7. Germline assignment: CDR1 MGHRA and CDR2 YSYEKL. CDR3 in amino acids: CASSQTGQLTSPLHF. In DNA, the CDR3 is TGCGCCAGCAGCCAAACGGGACAGCTGACTTCACCCCTCCACTTT.

The V and J genes are TRBV5-1 and TRBJ1-4; TRBD1 aligns across 7 bases. The junction had 4 bases not matched to a gene; V was cut back by 0 bases and J by 8 bases. The CDR3 consists of 14 residues. The V gene's germline CDR1 is SGHRS and CDR2 YFSETQ. The CDR3 loop reads CASSLEGAGEKLFF. The CDR3 nucleotides are TGCGCCAGCAGCTTGGAGGGGGCAGGGGAAAAACTGTTTTTT. Complete variable domain (other parts from reference TRBV5-1 and TRBJ1-4): KAGVTQTPRYLIKTRGQQVTLSCSPISGHRSVSWYQQTPGQGLQFLFEYFSETQRNKGNFPGRFSGRQFSNSRSEMNVSTLELGDSALYLCASSLEGAGEKLFFGSGTQLSVL.

V usage is TRBV10-2 and J usage is TRBJ1-6; 9 bases line up with TRBD1. With 9 bases clipped from V and 8 bases from J, the junction kept 5 bases outside the gene matches. The CDR3 loop spans 13 amino acids. CDR1 and CDR2 from the germline V gene are WSHSY and SAAADI. The CDR3 sequence: CASTGGADSPLHF. The DNA for the CDR3 is TGCGCCAGTACAGGGGGCGCGGATTCACCCCTCCACTTT.

The chain couples TRBV18 to TRBJ2-5; D ambiguous. The V gene lost 1 base and the J gene lost 1 base, with 10 bases spanning the gap. The CDR3 totals 15 residues. Germline CDR1 and CDR2: KGHSH and LQKENI. Here the CDR3 DNA reads TGTGCCAGCTCACCACAAGAGACTTCCCAAGAGACCCAGTACTTC. It translates to CASSPQETSQETQYF.

The gene calls are TRBV3-1 (or the pseudogene TRBV3-2) and TRBJ2-7; 9 nucleotides agree with TRBD1. Germline CDR1 reads LGHDT; CDR2 reads YNNKEL (reference sequence). The J segment lost 7 bases and the V segment lost 3 bases, leaving 4 bases of the junction unmatched. The CDR3 totals 13 residues. The DNA of the CDR3 is TGTGCCAGCAGCCAGGGGGACAGGGCTGAGCAGTACTTC. It translates to CASSQGDRAEQYF.

This sequence joins TRBV9 and TRBJ1-1, with 10 bases aligning to TRBD1. CDR1 and CDR2 (germline): SGDLS, YYNGEE. The CDR3 loop spans 14 amino acids. V gave up 3 bases and J gave up 6 bases; unmatched junction bases: 5. CDR3 nucleotide sequence: TGTGCCAGCAGCGGTGGACAGGGGGGCGCTGAAGCTTTCTTT. This translates into CASSGGQGGAEAFF.

The rearrangement links TRBV9 to TRBJ2-4; D not resolved. The germline V gene encodes CDR1 SGDLS and CDR2 YYNGEE. Deletions cut 4 bases from V and 6 bases from J, with 14 bases between. The CDR3 has 14 residues. The CDR3 DNA sequence: TGTGCCAGCAGCCCCGCAAGACAAGCAAACATTCAGTACTTC. It specifies CASSPARQANIQYF.

The chain recombines TRBV4-2 with TRBJ2-6; 9 nucleotides line up with TRBD1. Per the germline V gene, CDR1 is LGHNA and CDR2 is YNFKEQ. The CDR3 is 19 residues long. Unmatched junction bases numbered 7, after V lost 0 bases and J lost 1 base. The CDR3 nucleotides read TGTGCCAGCAGCCAAGACTGGACAGGGGTTCTTTCTGGGGCCAACGTCCTGACTTTC. Translating it yields CASSQDWTGVLSGANVLTF.

The J gene is TRBJ2-2, the V gene TRBV18, with D possibly matching TRBD2 (5 bases). CDR1 is KGHSH, CDR2 LQKENI, per germline. The CDR3 is made up of 13 amino acids. Between the trimmed V and J ends, which lost 3 bases and 7 bases, there was a span of 9 bases. The DNA of the CDR3 is TGTGCCAGCTCACCGTCGGGGTACGGGGAGCTGTTTTTT. Translating it yields CASSPSGYGELFF.

The chain employs TRBV9 and TRBJ1-2; TRBD1 matches at 8 bases. This CDR3 comprises 14 residues. From germline, CDR1 is SGDLS and CDR2 YYNGEE. After removal of 4 bases from V and 3 bases from J, the junction contained 5 bases not matched to a gene. CDR3 DNA: TGTGCCAGCAGCTATGGACAGGGCCACTATGGCTACACCTTC. This encodes CASSYGQGHYGYTF.

The gene calls are TRBV4-1 and TRBJ2-1; tentatively, D is TRBD2 (5 bases). Trimming removed 1 base at V and 5 bases at J, with 18 bases between. CDR1 and CDR2 (germline): MGHRA, YSYEKL. The CDR3 is made up of 17 amino acids. The CDR3 bases are TGCGCCAGCAGCCAAGGGGCCCCTCTAACGGGGAACAATGAGCAGTTCTTC. Translating it yields CASSQGAPLTGNNEQFF.

The chain links TRBV11-2 to TRBJ1-3; 8 nucleotides match TRBD1. Trimming cost V 5 bases and J 8 bases; bases outside gene matches: 2. CDR3 length: 12 residues. Germline loops: CDR1 SGHAT, CDR2 FQNNGV. The DNA of the CDR3 is TGTGCCAGCAGCCCACAGGGGGACACCATATATTTT. It encodes CASSPQGDTIYF.

The chain combines TRBV24-1 with TRBJ1-3; 8 nucleotides match TRBD1. Germline V gives CDR1 KGHDR, CDR2 SFDVKD. Losses at the gene ends were 5 bases for V and 6 bases for J; bases not matched to a gene: 5. There are 14 residues in the CDR3. In DNA form, the CDR3 reads TGTGCCACCAGTGCGGACAGGGATGAAAACACCATATATTTT. Its protein is CATSADRDENTIYF.

The chain uses TRBV30 and TRBJ2-5; 8 nucleotides align to TRBD1. CDR1 and CDR2 from the germline V gene are GTSNPN and SVGIG (reference sequence). The CDR3 has 15 residues. With V trimmed by 4 bases and J by 5 bases, 12 bases remained unmatched. CDR3 sequence (DNA): TGTGCCTGGACTGGTCCAGGGGGCAAGTTCGAGACCCAGTACTTC. Amino acid sequence: CAWTGPGGKFETQYF.

In this sample, this clone turned up once. This rearrangement joins TRBV5-5 to TRBJ2-1, with TRBD1 identical over 10 bases. Germline assignment: CDR1 SGHKS and CDR2 YYEKEE (reference sequence). The CDR3 runs to 15 residues. After removal of 4 bases from V and 6 bases from J, the junction contained 7 bases not matched to a gene. CDR3 loop: CASSPRDRGFNEQFF. Written as DNA, the CDR3 is TGTGCCAGCAGCCCCCGGGACAGGGGATTCAATGAGCAGTTCTTC. The full variable domain, rest sourced from reference TRBV5-5 and TRBJ2-1, is DAGVTQSPTHLIKTRGQQVTLRCSPISGHKSVSWYQQVLGQGPQFIFQYYEKEERGRGNFPDRFSARQFPNYSSELNVNALLLGDSALYLCASSPRDRGFNEQFFGPGTRLTVL.

V usage is TRBV30 and J usage is TRBJ1-4, with D possibly matching TRBD1 (6 bases). This CDR3 has 16 amino acids. V was trimmed by 3 bases and J by 3 bases, leaving 17 bases between them. Germline V gene sequence: CDR1 GTSNPN, CDR2 SVGIG (reference sequence). The CDR3 region has the DNA TGTGCCTGGAGAACAAAAGACGGACAGTCTAATGAAAAACTGTTTTTT. As protein: CAWRTKDGQSNEKLFF.

The genes are TRBV2 and TRBJ1-6, with 9 positions matching TRBD1. Per germline, CDR1 SNHLY and CDR2 FYNNEI. The CDR3 is 13 residues long. V shed 4 bases and J 10 bases; nucleotides not matched to a gene: 2. CDR3 bases: TGTGCCAGCAGTGGGACAGGGGAATCACCCCTCCACTTT. Encoded protein: CASSGTGESPLHF.

The chain carries TRBV27 and TRBJ2-7; 9 bases line up with TRBD1. The germline CDR1 and CDR2 sequences are MNHEY and SMNVEV (reference sequence). The J segment lost 7 bases and the V segment lost 4 bases, leaving 11 bases of the junction unmatched. CDR3 length equals 15 residues. The CDR3 reads CASSSAGTGTREQYF. As DNA, the CDR3 is TGTGCCAGCAGTTCTGCCGGGACAGGGACGCGAGAGCAGTACTTC.